This T cell receptor (beta chain) was captured by sequencing in a study of T cells in tuberculosis. The wider study: In South Africa, adults with active tuberculosis were compared with IGRA-negative and latently infected IGRA-positive adolescents.

Clones were sequenced by immunoSEQ multiplex PCR, and TCRdb holds only the in-frame ones, with some missing. This table has about 36,000 clones, roughly 92% appearing once. The CDR3 runs 13 residues. V gave up 3 bases and J gave up 4 bases, with 9 bases separating them. In germline, CDR1 is MNHEY, CDR2 SMNVEV (reference sequence). This chain links TRBV27 with TRBJ1-2; the D gene is possibly TRBD1 (5 bases). Sequenced material: PBMCs. The receptor was isolated from a donor between 10 and 35 years old with latent tuberculosis or without tuberculosis infection. DNA for the CDR3: TGTGCCAGCAGTTTGGGGCGCTTCTATGGCTACACCTTC. As protein: CASSLGRFYGYTF.